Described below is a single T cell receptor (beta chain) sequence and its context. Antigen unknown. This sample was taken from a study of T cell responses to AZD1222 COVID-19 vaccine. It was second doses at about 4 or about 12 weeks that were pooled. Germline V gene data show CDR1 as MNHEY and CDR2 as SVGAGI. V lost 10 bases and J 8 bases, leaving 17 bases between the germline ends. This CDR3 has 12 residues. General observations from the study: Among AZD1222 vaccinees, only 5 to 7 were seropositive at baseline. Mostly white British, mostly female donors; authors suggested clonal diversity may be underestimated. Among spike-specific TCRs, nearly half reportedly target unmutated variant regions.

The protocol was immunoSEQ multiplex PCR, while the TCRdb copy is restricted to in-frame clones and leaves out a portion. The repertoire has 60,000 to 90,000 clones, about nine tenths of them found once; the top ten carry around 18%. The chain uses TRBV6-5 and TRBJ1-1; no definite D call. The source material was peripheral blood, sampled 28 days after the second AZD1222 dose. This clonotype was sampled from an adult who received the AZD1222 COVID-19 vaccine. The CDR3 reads CATSPRAQEAFF. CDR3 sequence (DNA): TGTGCCACCTCACCTCGAGCACAAGAAGCTTTCTTT.